This T cell receptor beta chain was found in a study of radiotherapy plus CTLA-4 blockade in lung cancer (dated by TCRdb to between 2017 and 2018). As for the study more broadly: Objective responses were observed in about a sixth of enrolled patients, and disease control was achieved in 30% to 40%. The study at large found these results: After treatment with radiotherapy and ipilimumab, TCR clones that originated in tumors expanded in peripheral blood. Early dynamic changes in blood T cell clones, together with increased serum interferon-beta after radiation, were reported as the strongest predictors of response.

To prepare the library, the immunoSEQ multiplex PCR assay was applied. TCRdb stores this immuneACCESS table with in-frame sequences only. Part of the clones is absent; in the studies checked, under half of the shortfall reflects unresolved V genes, and no reason is known for the rest. For this sample there are 100,000 or so clones; under 85% appear just once. About 14% of the sample belongs to the ten largest clones. In this study, focal radiation therapy paired with CTLA-4 blockade (ipilimumab) was tested in patients who had chemo-refractory metastatic non-small-cell lung cancer. The CDR3 has 15 amino acids, counting the end cysteine and phenylalanine. Solely the CDR3 DNA is kept, with 45 bases framed from the first base. Sequences SGHDT (CDR1) and YYEEEE (CDR2) are obtained from the germline V gene. Germline trimming amounts to 4 bases on V and 2 bases on J, with 8 as the count of junction bases outside the gene matches.

The count of this clone is one. The specificity of this receptor is unknown. Nothing much larger sits one base from this clone, and base qualities are not available. The origin of this receptor is a human donor with non-small cell lung cancer that progressed on radiotherapy plus ipilimumab. The source was peripheral blood, collected from a patient treated with radiotherapy plus ipilimumab. The chain is assembled from TRBV5-6 and TRBJ2-7; a stretch of 8 junction bases matches TRBD1. The DNA reads as follows: TGTGCCAGCAGCCGCGGTTGGGACAGGACCTACGAGCAGTACTTC. This codes for CASSRGWDRTYEQYF.